The 10 T cell receptor beta chains below come from one sample, sequenced in a study of T-cell memory formation after mild COVID-19. TCRdb analysed the 5' RACE reads with MiXCR anew, one entry per CDR3 protein. The profile shows about 270,000 distinct CDR3 sequences, roughly 17% of them singletons. Sequencing used PBMCs or a T cell subset sorted from them (not recorded which). Every receptor here comes from a man younger than 35 who had mild COVID-19 (a few samples of this study predate the infection). Cell type and time point are not known.

This clonotype occurred many times. The chain employs TRBV5-1 and TRBJ2-2; D possibly corresponds to TRBD2 (5 bases). V lost 2 bases and J 6 bases, leaving 8 bases between the germline ends. CDR1 and CDR2 (germline): SGHRS, YFSETQ. The CDR3 sequence is 13 residues long. The CDR3 spells CASSLTEAGELFF. CDR3 DNA: TGCGCCAGCAGCTTAACGGAGGCCGGGGAGCTGTTTTTT. Variable domain in full (rest from reference TRBV5-1 and TRBJ2-2): KAGVTQTPRYLIKTRGQQVTLSCSPISGHRSVSWYQQTPGQGLQFLFEYFSETQRNKGNFPGRFSGRQFSNSRSEMNVSTLELGDSALYLCASSLTEAGELFFGEGSRLTVL.

This clonotype was counted at least ten times. This CDR3 is CSVEPGENYEQYF. In DNA form, the CDR3 reads TGCAGCGTTGAGCCAGGGGAAAACTACGAGCAGTACTTC. The chain is built from TRBV29-1 and TRBJ2-7, with D maybe TRBD1 (6 bases). CDR1 is SQVTM, CDR2 ANQGSEA, per germline. Between the trimmed V and J ends, which lost 3 bases and 3 bases, there was a span of 12 bases. This CDR3 has 13 residues.

This clonotype has a handful of counts. The chain couples TRBV7-2 to TRBJ2-5, with 13 nucleotides matching TRBD2. The CDR3 sequence is 15 residues long. From germline, CDR1 is SGHTA and CDR2 FQGNSA. Germline trimming cut 7 bases from V and 2 bases from J; bases unmatched to any gene: 4. CDR3 bases: TGTGCCAGCAAATCGGGACTAGCGGGGCAAGAGACCCAGTACTTC. Protein: CASKSGLAGQETQYF.

The J gene is TRBJ1-4, the V gene TRBV5-1; the D gene is possibly TRBD1 (6 bases). V was clipped by 3 bases and J by 12 bases, with 21 bases between them. The CDR3 totals 15 residues. Per germline, CDR1 SGHRS and CDR2 YFSETQ. The CDR3 DNA follows: TGCGCCAGCAGCTCGATGACCCAGGGGTCCGGGGAACTGTTTTTT. This translates into CASSSMTQGSGELFF.

This clonotype was found a few times. J is TRBJ2-7 and V is TRBV7-8; D call uncertain. V was clipped by 1 base and J by 3 bases, with 13 bases between them. CDR3 size: 15 residues. The germline V gene has CDR1 SGHVS and CDR2 FQNEAQ. The DNA of the CDR3 is TGTGCCAGCAGCTTAGGGAGTCAGGCCTACTACGAGCAGTACGTC. It yields the protein CASSLGSQAYYEQYV.

This clonotype has a count of ten or more. V is TRBV9 and J is TRBJ2-5, with D perhaps TRBD1 or TRBD2 (5 bases each). V lost 3 bases, J lost 5 bases, and 17 bases lay in between. The CDR3 has 15 amino acids. Germline CDR1 and CDR2: SGDLS and YYNGEE. The CDR3 sequence is CASSGYGTGGETQYF. The CDR3, as DNA: TGTGCCAGCAGCGGATACGGGACGGGCGGTGAGACCCAGTACTTC.

The genes are TRBV12-3 or TRBV12-4 and TRBJ2-5, with 9 nucleotides matching TRBD1. The length of the CDR3 is 16 residues. V dropped 3 bases and J dropped 0; count of bases not matched to a gene: 5. CDR3 nucleotides: TGTGCCAGCAGTTTTGGGGACAGGGTGGACCAAGAGACCCAGTACTTC. Protein: CASSFGDRVDQETQYF.

This clonotype was counted between two and nine times. The rearrangement links TRBV9 to TRBJ2-3, with a possible D match to TRBD2 (6 bases). CDR3 length: 16 residues. CDR1 is SGDLS and CDR2 is YYNGEE in the germline V gene. The germline V and J ends were trimmed by 3 bases and 0 bases, with 14 bases remaining between them. CDR3 sequence: CASSDLRLASTDTQYF. The CDR3 DNA reads as TGTGCCAGCAGCGACCTGCGGCTAGCGAGCACAGATACGCAGTATTTT.

The V call is TRBV5-1, the J call TRBJ1-4; D call uncertain. The germline V and J ends were trimmed by 5 bases and 4 bases, with 21 bases remaining between them. The CDR3 runs to 17 residues. Per germline, CDR1 SGHRS and CDR2 YFSETQ. In DNA, the CDR3 is TGCGCCAGCAGTCCCGGGAGGGCCTGGACTGGTAATGAAAAACTGTTTTTT. Its translation: CASSPGRAWTGNEKLFF.

This clonotype was counted only a few times. The chain joins TRBV7-2 to TRBJ2-5; a weak D match, TRBD2 (6 bases). The CDR3 extends over 14 amino acids. V was clipped by 5 bases and J by 7 bases, with 17 bases between them. Germline V CDR1 and CDR2: SGHTA, FQGNSA. The CDR3 here is CASSQAGGDGTQYF. CDR3 in DNA: TGTGCCAGCAGCCAAGCGGGCGGGGACGGGACCCAGTACTTC. The full variable domain, rest sourced from reference TRBV7-2 and TRBJ2-5, is GAGVSQSPSNKVTEKGKDVELRCDPISGHTALYWYRQSLGQGLEFLIYFQGNSAPDKSGLPSDRFSAERTGGSVSTLTIQRTQQEDSAVYLCASSQAGGDGTQYFGPGTRLLVL.